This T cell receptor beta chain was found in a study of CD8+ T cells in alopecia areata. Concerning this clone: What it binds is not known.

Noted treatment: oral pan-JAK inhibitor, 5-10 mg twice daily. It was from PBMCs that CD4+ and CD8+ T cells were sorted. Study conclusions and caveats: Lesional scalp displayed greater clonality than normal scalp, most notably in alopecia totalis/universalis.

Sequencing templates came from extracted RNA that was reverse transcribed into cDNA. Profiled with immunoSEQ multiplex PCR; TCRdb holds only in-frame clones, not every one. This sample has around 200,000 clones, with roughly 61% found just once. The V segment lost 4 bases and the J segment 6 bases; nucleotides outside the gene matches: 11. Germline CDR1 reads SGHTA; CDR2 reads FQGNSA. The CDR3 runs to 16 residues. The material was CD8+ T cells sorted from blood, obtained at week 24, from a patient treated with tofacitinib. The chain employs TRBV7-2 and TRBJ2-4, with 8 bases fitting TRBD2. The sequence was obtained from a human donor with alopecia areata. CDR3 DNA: TGTGCCAGCAGCTCCCGATTTACTAGCGGTTTAAACATTCAGTACTTC. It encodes CASSSRFTSGLNIQYF.